A single sample gave rise to the 18 T cell receptor beta chains below, sequenced in a study of tissue T cells after allogeneic stem cell transplantation. TCRdb's copy holds only in-frame clones and misses some; the assay was immunoSEQ multiplex PCR. The sample has about 7,800 clones; 35% to 60% are singletons. Time point noted: mouse harvest day 7 after allogeneic transplant. The graft held 10^6 splenic CD5+ T cells and 10^7 T-cell-depleted bone marrow cells. What was sequenced was gut tissue. The source is a female BALB/c mouse given C57BL/6 T cells with graft-versus-host disease after an allogeneic hematopoietic cell transplant.

Relative to its sample, this clone is large. The genes and germline here are from mouse. The read terminates 1 residue before the CDR3 end, so the remaining end is supplied by the germline J gene. The rearrangement joins TRBV17 to TRBJ2-7, with D maybe TRBD1 (6 bases). Looked up from germline, CDR1 is MNHDT and CDR2 is YYDKIL. V was clipped by 5 bases and J by 4 bases, with 6 bases between them. This CDR3 has 11 residues. CDR3 region: CASSGQYEQYF. The CDR3 DNA, read in part, is TGTGCTAGCAGTGGACAGTATGAACAGTAC.

As for this clone: Mouse gene names and germline throughout. The sequenced fragment ends 1 residue before the CDR3 boundary, so the rest is inferred from the germline J gene. The J gene is TRBJ2-5, the V gene TRBV2; tentative D call: TRBD2 (5 bases). Trimming left V 0 bases short and J 5 bases short, with 6 bases between. Per germline, CDR1 LGHNA and CDR2 YSYQKL. The CDR3 sequence is 13 residues long. CDR3 region: CASSQDLGDTQYF. Incomplete CDR3 DNA: TGTGCCAGCAGCCAAGACCTGGGAGACACCCAGTAC.

This clone was detected only once. All gene names here are mouse names. The read terminates 1 residue before the CDR3 end, so the remaining end is supplied by the germline J gene. J is TRBJ1-4 and V is TRBV26; 10 bases align to TRBD1. Germline V gives CDR1 KGHPV, CDR2 FQNQEV (reference sequence). The CDR3 has 15 amino acids. V shed 4 bases and J 7 bases; nucleotides not matched to a gene: 6. The sequenced CDR3 bases are TGTGCCAGCAGTCAGGACAGGGGGAGTTCCGAAAGATTATTT. This gives the protein CASSQDRGSSERLF. Given in full, the CDR3 is CASSQDRGSSERLFF.

In regard to this clone: Genes and germline are mouse. The DNA read from the CDR3 is TGCTCCAGCAGTCGAGGGGACACCGGGCAGCTCTAC. It encodes CSSSRGDTGQLY. The whole CDR3 is CSSSRGDTGQLYF. The chain recombines TRBV23 with TRBJ2-2; the table's D call TRBD1 went unverified against the DNA. The read terminates 1 residue ahead of where the CDR3 ends, so the germline J gene completes it. Germline V gene lookup returns CDR1 KGHTA and CDR2 FQNQQP. CDR3 size: 13 residues.

This clone has a handful of counts. Germline and genes: mouse. The read gets to within 1 residue of the CDR3 end, and the germline J gene fills in the rest. This chain uses TRBV16 with TRBJ2-7, with D maybe TRBD1 (5 bases). From germline, CDR1 is SGHSA and CDR2 FRNQAP. V lost 6 bases, J lost 0 bases, and 6 bases lay in between. This CDR3 is built from 12 residues. Partial CDR3 DNA: TGTGCAAGCAGGGACAACTCCTATGAACAGTAC. It is translated as CASRDNSYEQY. The full CDR3 protein is CASRDNSYEQYF.

As for this clone: The gene names given are mouse names. The read finishes 1 residue shy of the CDR3 end, and the germline J gene is used to complete it. The chain joins TRBV15 to TRBJ1-4; D is possibly TRBD1 (6 bases). V was trimmed by 1 base and J by 3 bases, leaving 6 bases between them. Germline lookup yields CDR1 SGHND and CDR2 FRSKSL. The CDR3 has 14 residues. The CDR3 reads CASSLGTANERLFF. Partial CDR3 DNA: TGTGCCAGCAGTTTAGGGACAGCCAACGAAAGATTATTT.

Of note for this clone: Gene names refer to mouse genes. The read ends 1 residue shy of where the CDR3 ends; the end is completed using the germline J gene. The V gene is TRBV15, the J gene TRBJ2-2; TRBD1 matches 7 bases. The V gene's germline CDR1 is SGHND and CDR2 FRSKSL. This CDR3 comprises 15 residues. V lost 6 bases and J lost 0; bases outside the gene matches: 4. The sequenced CDR3 bases are TGTGCCAGCAGGCCAGGGACAGCAAACACCGGGCAGCTCTAC. This codes for CASRPGTANTGQLY. In full, the CDR3 is CASRPGTANTGQLYF.

Turning to this clone: The germline and genes are mouse ones. CDR3 in amino acids: CSSSQSRTGGYEQYF. The DNA read from the CDR3 is TGCTCCAGCAGTCAATCAAGGACTGGGGGGTATGAACAGTAC. The rearrangement links TRBV23 to TRBJ2-7; TRBD2 is the table's D call, not checked against the DNA. The CDR3 goes on 1 residue after the read ends, and that part is filled in from the germline J gene. This CDR3 is built from 15 residues. In germline, CDR1 is KGHTA, CDR2 FQNQQP.

Turning to this clone: The gene names here belong to mouse. The sequence runs out 1 residue before the end of the CDR3; the remainder is reconstructed from the germline J gene. The rearrangement joins TRBV3 to TRBJ2-5, with TRBD2 matching 7 bases. Germline CDR1 reads SNHLY; CDR2 reads FYNGKV (reference sequence). Trimming at V came to 5 bases and at J to 5 bases, leaving 4 bases not matched to a gene. The CDR3 spans 13 residues. CDR3 bases read: TGTGCCAGCAGCCCCCGACTGGGAGACACCCAGTAC. Translated, it gives CASSPRLGDTQY. The full CDR3 protein is CASSPRLGDTQYF. The full variable domain, with the rest looked up from reference TRBV3 and TRBJ2-5, is GPKVLQIPSHQIIDMGQMVTLNCDPVSNHLYFYWYKQILGQQMEFLVNFYNGKVMEKSKLFKDQFSVERPDGSYFTLKIQPTALEDSAVYFCASSPRLGDTQYFGPGTRLLVL.

As for this clone: Mouse names are used for the genes. The CDR3 bases that were read are TGTGCCAGCATACAGGGAAACACCGGGCAGCTCTAC. It encodes CASIQGNTGQLY. The full CDR3 protein reads CASIQGNTGQLYF. This chain links TRBV13-1 with TRBJ2-2; the D gene is possibly TRBD1 (6 bases). The sequenced fragment ends 1 residue before the CDR3 boundary, so the rest is inferred from the germline J gene. CDR1 and CDR2 (germline): NSHNY, SYGAGN. The V end was cut by 6 bases, the J end by 1 base, with 7 bases between. This CDR3 has 13 residues.

A remark on this clone: Gene labels here are mouse ones. CDR3 in amino acids: CASSVPWGGREQYF. The DNA read from the CDR3 is TGTGCCAGCTCTGTCCCGTGGGGGGGGCGAGAACAGTAC. This chain connects TRBV12-2 to TRBJ2-7; TRBD2 aligns across 8 bases. The read is 1 residue too short to cover the CDR3 end, so that end is filled in from the germline J gene. Germline lookup yields CDR1 SGHLS and CDR2 HYDKME. The length of the CDR3 is 14 residues. The ends lost 3 bases at V and 7 bases at J; junction bases unmatched: 10.

Comments on this clone: The listed genes are named as in mouse. The read finishes 1 residue shy of the CDR3 end, and the germline J gene is used to complete it. The chain employs TRBV2 and TRBJ1-3; D ambiguous. The ends were cut back, 3 bases at V and 0 bases at J, with 6 bases in the middle. The CDR3 covers 14 residues. In germline, CDR1 is LGHNA, CDR2 YSYQKL. The CDR3: CASSQGRSGNTLYF. The sequenced part of the CDR3 DNA is TGTGCCAGCAGCCAGGGTCGTTCTGGAAATACGCTCTAT. Complete variable domain (other parts from reference TRBV2 and TRBJ1-3): DPKIIQKPKYLVAVTGSEKILICEQYLGHNAMYWYRQSAKKPLEFMFSYSYQKLMDNQTASSRFQPQSSKKNHLDLQITALKPDDSATYFCASSQGRSGNTLYFGEGSRLIVV.

There are a few counts of this clone. The DNA is omitted, as the CDR3 cannot be located on it reliably, and the CDR3 follows TCRdb's listing. Any gene name here is a mouse gene name. V is TRBV23 and J is TRBJ2-1; TRBD2 is the table's D call and was not checked against the DNA. CDR1 is KGHTA and CDR2 is FQNQQP in the germline V gene. The CDR3 is made up of 15 amino acids, end residues included. The CDR3 region is CSSSQYWGGGAEQFF.

This clone was seen just once. Gene names are mouse gene names. The sequenced fragment ends 1 residue before the CDR3 boundary, so the rest is inferred from the germline J gene. V gene TRBV14 combines with J gene TRBJ1-4; the match to TRBD1 covers 9 bases. The CDR3 extends over 14 amino acids. J was trimmed by 7 bases and V by 1 base; bases with no gene match: 2. Looked up from germline, CDR1 is SGHDT and CDR2 is FRDEAV. This CDR3 is CASSFGTGSERLFF. Incomplete CDR3 DNA: TGTGCCAGCAGTTTCGGGACAGGGAGCGAAAGATTATTT.

In the case of this clone: The germline and genes are mouse ones. This chain's CDR3 is CASSQGLSQNTLYF. The sequenced CDR3 bases are TGTGCCAGCAGCCAGGGACTTAGTCAAAACACCTTGTAC. The chain couples TRBV5 to TRBJ2-4, with D possibly matching TRBD2 (6 bases). The read ends 1 residue early relative to the CDR3; the germline J gene fills the gap. In germline, CDR1 is LGHNA, CDR2 YNLKQL (reference sequence). This CDR3 has 14 amino acids. The ends were cut back, 3 bases at V and 0 bases at J, with 7 bases in the middle.

With respect to this clone: Gene names are mouse gene names. Within the sample, other DNA sequences also encode this same CDR3. CDR3 DNA, as far as it was read: TGTGCCAGCAGTTTAGGCGGTCAAAACACCTTGTAC. This translates into CASSLGGQNTLY. The full CDR3 sequence reads CASSLGGQNTLYF. The chain links TRBV15 to TRBJ2-4; D is undetermined. The observed sequence ends 1 residue before the CDR3 terminus, with the missing tail filled in from the germline J gene. From germline, CDR1 is SGHND and CDR2 FRSKSL. Between the trimmed V and J ends, which lost 1 base and 1 base, there was a span of 3 bases. The CDR3 loop spans 13 amino acids.

Worth noting for this clone: The germline and genes are mouse ones. Coverage ceases 1 residue before the CDR3 finishes, and the germline J gene fills in the end. The V gene is TRBV5, the J gene TRBJ1-4; maybe TRBD1 (6 bases). CDR3 length equals 15 residues. Deletions cut 4 bases from V and 0 bases from J, with 9 bases between. From germline, CDR1 is LGHNA and CDR2 YNLKQL (reference sequence). CDR3 DNA, as far as it was read: TGTGCCAGCAGCCCGACAGGTATTTCCAACGAAAGATTATTT. It encodes CASSPTGISNERLF. The entire CDR3 sequence reads CASSPTGISNERLFF.

Points on this clone: Gene names refer to mouse genes. Coverage ceases 1 residue before the CDR3 finishes, and the germline J gene fills in the end. This chain joins TRBV23 and TRBJ2-2; the table's D gene call, TRBD2, was not cross checked with the DNA. Germline V lookup: CDR1 KGHTA, CDR2 FQNQQP. CDR3 length equals 15 residues. The sequenced CDR3 bases are TGCTCCAGCAGTCAATCCTGGGGGAACACCGGGCAGCTCTAC. It is translated as CSSSQSWGNTGQLY. The full CDR3 protein reads CSSSQSWGNTGQLYF.